This T cell receptor (beta chain) is from a study of identifying expanded T cells in peripheral blood. General study points: Approximately 1.2 clones differed between technical replicates, versus around 15 and 18 over time.

Trimming took 2 bases from V and 3 from J; bases not matched to a gene: 2. CDR1 and CDR2 (germline): SGHTA, FQGTGA. This CDR3 has 15 amino acids. Produced via immunoSEQ multiplex PCR; TCRdb's table is partial and in-frame only. This table has more than 85,000 clones, around 88% appearing once. A word on this clone: Its specificity is unknown.

Collection occurred without any documented infections or immune events in donors. The sequence derives from a person between 18 and 75 years old in good health. The sequencing input was blood. The V call is TRBV7-3, the J call TRBJ2-2, with 8 bases matching TRBD1. The CDR3 loop is CASSLSGQDTGELFF. Here the CDR3 DNA reads TGTGCCAGCAGCTTATCGGGACAGGACACCGGGGAGCTGTTTTTT.